This T cell receptor (beta chain) derives from a study of lymphopenia after photon versus proton radiotherapy. Study observations and caveats: Better survival with proton therapy was suggested as possible, not demonstrated.

Profiling relied on immunoSEQ multiplex PCR, and the TCRdb table lists in-frame clones only, not all of them. Found here are more than 70,000 clones, around four fifths of them singletons; the top ten hold around 1.5%. With respect to this clone: What it recognizes is unknown.

The CDR3 has 17 residues. Germline CDR1 reads MNHEY; CDR2 reads SMNVEV (reference sequence). After removal of 3 bases from V and 5 bases from J, the junction contained 7 bases not matched to a gene. Sample: peripheral blood, taken from a patient treated with proton-based radiotherapy. The TCR sequence derives from a man aged 55-75 years with pancreatic cancer. The chain joins TRBV27 to TRBJ2-3; 14 bases line up with TRBD2. The CDR3 loop is CASSLTSGRVRGDTQYF. The DNA for the CDR3 is TGTGCCAGCAGTTTGACTAGCGGGAGGGTGCGGGGAGATACGCAGTATTTT.